A single sample is the source of the 31 T cell receptor beta chains below, sequenced in a study of blood T cell repertoires in COVID-19. TCRdb's table, derived via immunoSEQ multiplex PCR, lists solely in-frame clones and lacks some. Of about 190,000 clones detected, approximately 91% appear once; the ten largest clones hold around 1.1%. Sequencing input: peripheral blood. These receptors were taken from a man aged 30 to 39 with acute or convalescent COVID-19.

The chain links TRBV6-5 to TRBJ1-2; perhaps TRBD1 as D (6 bases). There are 15 residues in the CDR3. V was shortened by 8 bases and J by 1 base, with 17 bases between the two germline ends. Germline CDR1 reads MNHEY; CDR2 reads SVGAGI. CDR3 loop: CASAERQAFNYGYTF. Written as DNA, the CDR3 is TGTGCCAGCGCCGAAAGACAGGCCTTTAACTATGGCTACACCTTC.

This clone appeared a single time. The chain employs TRBV11-2 and TRBJ1-6; TRBD1 aligns across 7 bases. The CDR3 is made up of 16 amino acids. The ends lost 2 bases at V and 7 bases at J; junction bases unmatched: 8. Germline-derived CDR1 and CDR2 are SGHAT and FQNNGV. The CDR3 DNA follows: TGTGCCAGCAGCTTACCATACAGGGGTGGGAATTCACCCCTCCACTTT. Translation gives CASSLPYRGGNSPLHF.

This chain uses TRBV30 with TRBJ2-7, with D possibly being TRBD1 (6 bases). Trimming shortened V by 1 base and J by 3 bases, and 13 bases separated the two germline ends. The CDR3 has 14 residues. Germline CDR1 and CDR2: GTSNPN and SVGIG (reference sequence). The CDR3 sequence: CAWSGLGGVYEQYF. Written as DNA, the CDR3 is TGTGCCTGGAGTGGATTAGGGGGTGTCTACGAGCAGTACTTC. The variable domain in full, with the rest retrieved from reference TRBV30 and TRBJ2-7, is SQTIHQWPATLVQPVGSPLSLECTVEGTSNPNLYWYRQAAGRGLQLLFYSVGIGQISSEVPQNLSASRPQDRQFILSSKKLLLSDSGFYLCAWSGLGGVYEQYFGPGTRLTVT.

J is TRBJ2-1 and V is TRBV20-1; D is unresolved. The length of the CDR3 is 10 residues. The germline CDR1 and CDR2 sequences are DFQATT and SNEGSKA (reference sequence). V dropped 3 bases and J dropped 5 bases, with 2 bases sitting between them. CDR3 region: CSASNNEQFF. The CDR3 DNA is TGCAGTGCTAGCAACAATGAGCAGTTCTTC.

The V gene is TRBV7-8, the J gene TRBJ2-7, with D tentatively TRBD1 (6 bases). The CDR3 is made up of 16 amino acids. V was trimmed by 5 bases and J by 6 bases, leaving 23 bases between them. CDR1 and CDR2 (germline): SGHVS, FQNEAQ. CDR3 protein: CASSPRPPGLTGEQYF. The CDR3 DNA sequence: TGTGCCAGCAGCCCTAGACCCCCGGGGTTGACAGGCGAGCAGTACTTC. Full variable domain (remainder filled in from reference TRBV7-8 and TRBJ2-7): GAGVSQSPRYKVAKRGQDVALRCDPISGHVSLFWYQQALGQGPEFLTYFQNEAQLDKSGLPSDRFFAERPEGSVSTLKIQRTQQEDSAVYLCASSPRPPGLTGEQYFGPGTRLTVT.

V is TRBV5-1 and J is TRBJ2-4, with D possibly TRBD1 on 5 matching bases. Germline V gene lookup returns CDR1 SGHRS and CDR2 YFSETQ. V shed 0 bases and J shed 6 bases, with 10 bases lying between them. There are 14 residues in the CDR3. The chain's CDR3 is CASSLGQSINIQYF. CDR3 DNA sequence: TGCGCCAGCAGCTTGGGACAGTCAATAAACATTCAGTACTTC. Complete variable domain (other parts from reference TRBV5-1 and TRBJ2-4): KAGVTQTPRYLIKTRGQQVTLSCSPISGHRSVSWYQQTPGQGLQFLFEYFSETQRNKGNFPGRFSGRQFSNSRSEMNVSTLELGDSALYLCASSLGQSINIQYFGAGTRLSVL.

The rearrangement links TRBV9 to TRBJ2-1, with TRBD2 matching over 9 bases. V shed 2 bases, J shed 6 bases, and the junction held 6 bases outside the gene matches. CDR1 is SGDLS, CDR2 YYNGEE, per germline. The CDR3 has 15 amino acids. The CDR3 is CASSVLGLASNEQFF. CDR3 coding DNA: TGTGCCAGCAGCGTTTTAGGACTAGCGAGCAATGAGCAGTTCTTC.

The chain's CDR3 is CASSYRRDSWGYTF. The CDR3, as DNA: TGTGCCAGCAGTTACCGAAGGGACAGTTGGGGCTACACCTTC. This rearrangement joins TRBV6-5 to TRBJ1-2; 7 bases agree with TRBD1. Trimming removed 2 bases from V and 8 bases from J; junction bases left unmatched: 8. Germline CDR1 MNHEY, CDR2 SVGAGI. The CDR3 is made up of 14 amino acids.

The chain employs TRBV5-1 and TRBJ2-3; the D gene is possibly TRBD1 (6 bases). This CDR3 region has 17 residues. CDR1 and CDR2 from the germline V gene are SGHRS and YFSETQ. V was pared by 4 bases and J by 0 bases, with 18 bases between. The CDR3 DNA is TGCGCCAGCAGCGGGGGACACGGGTTAACTAGCACAGATACGCAGTATTTT. Translating gives CASSGGHGLTSTDTQYF.

The chain recombines TRBV30 with TRBJ1-5, with D possibly TRBD1 on 6 matching bases. V lost 2 bases, J lost 3 bases, and 11 bases lay in between. The CDR3 consists of 14 residues. Germline values: CDR1 GTSNPN, CDR2 SVGIG (reference sequence). CDR3 in amino acids: CAWSPNRANQPQHF. CDR3 in DNA: TGTGCCTGGAGTCCTAACAGGGCCAATCAGCCCCAGCATTTT.

The genes are TRBV30 and TRBJ2-5; TRBD1 matches 7 bases. V was clipped by 4 bases and J by 6 bases; unmatched bases: 5. Germline values: CDR1 GTSNPN, CDR2 SVGIG (reference sequence). The CDR3 has 12 amino acids. CDR3 region: CAWNRGRQTQYF. CDR3 DNA sequence: TGTGCCTGGAACAGGGGTCGACAGACCCAGTACTTC.

The V call is TRBV28, the J call TRBJ1-4; D is undetermined. The CDR3 spans 19 residues. CDR1 and CDR2 from the germline V gene are MDHEN and SYDVKM. V was trimmed by 2 bases and J by 8 bases, leaving 27 bases between them. The CDR3 coding sequence is TGTGCCAGCAGTTTACCCCCTCCGGCAGGAAGAAGAGTTTACGAAAAACTGTTTTTT. Translated, it gives CASSLPPPAGRRVYEKLFF.

The chain carries TRBV9 and TRBJ2-2, with D maybe TRBD1 (7 bases). CDR3 size: 14 residues. Germline values: CDR1 SGDLS, CDR2 YYNGEE. V was cut by 7 bases and J by 6 bases, with 16 bases left in between. The CDR3 protein is CASRRGTAAGELFF. CDR3 in DNA: TGTGCCAGCCGGAGGGGGACAGCCGCCGGGGAGCTGTTTTTT. Using reference TRBV9 and TRBJ2-2 for the parts outside the CDR3, the full variable domain is DSGVTQTPKHLITATGQRVTLRCSPRSGDLSVYWYQQSLDQGLQFLIQYYNGEERAKGNILERFSAQQFPDLHSELNLSSLELGDSALYFCASRRGTAAGELFFGEGSRLTVL.

The chain links TRBV28 to TRBJ1-6; 7 nucleotides align to TRBD1. Germline CDR1 MDHEN, CDR2 SYDVKM. The CDR3 length is 14 residues. V lost 7 bases, J lost 7 bases, and 7 bases stayed unmatched. The CDR3 sequence: CASIHGTANSPLHF. As DNA, the CDR3 is TGTGCCAGCATCCATGGGACAGCAAATTCACCCCTCCACTTT.

This rearrangement joins TRBV9 to TRBJ1-2, with 8 bases fitting TRBD1. Germline loops: CDR1 SGDLS, CDR2 YYNGEE. The CDR3 is made up of 17 amino acids. Germline trimming cut 2 bases from V and 5 bases from J; bases unmatched to any gene: 14. CDR3 DNA: TGTGCCAGCAGCGTCCGGGACAGGCCTTTTATTGAATATGGCTACACCTTC. Amino acids: CASSVRDRPFIEYGYTF. The full variable domain, in which reference TRBV9 and TRBJ1-2 provide the parts outside the CDR3, is DSGVTQTPKHLITATGQRVTLRCSPRSGDLSVYWYQQSLDQGLQFLIQYYNGEERAKGNILERFSAQQFPDLHSELNLSSLELGDSALYFCASSVRDRPFIEYGYTFGSGTRLTVV.

This sequence joins TRBV5-5 and TRBJ1-1, with a possible D match to TRBD1 (6 bases). The length of the CDR3 is 20 residues. Trimming took off 4 bases at V and 0 bases at J, with 28 bases between the two ends. Germline CDR1 SGHKS, CDR2 YYEKEE (reference sequence). The CDR3 loop is CASSLLRRTVSPYMNTEAFF. The CDR3 nucleotides are TGTGCCAGCAGCCTCCTTCGACGGACAGTATCACCCTACATGAACACTGAAGCTTTCTTT.

The CDR3 DNA reads TGTGCCAGCTCACCACAGTCACGGAATGAAAAACTGTTTTTT. This codes for CASSPQSRNEKLFF. The V call is TRBV18, the J call TRBJ1-4, with D unresolved. Germline values: CDR1 KGHSH, CDR2 LQKENI. The CDR3 runs to 14 residues. Trimming stripped 1 base from V and 5 bases from J, with 8 bases between.

The genes are TRBV5-1 and TRBJ2-7, with a possible D match to TRBD1 (5 bases). V was pared by 0 bases and J by 0 bases, with 7 bases between. Germline V gene sequence: CDR1 SGHRS, CDR2 YFSETQ. CDR3 size: 14 residues. Written as DNA, the CDR3 is TGCGCCAGCAGCTTGGCAGACAGCTCCTACGAGCAGTACTTC. Encoded protein: CASSLADSSYEQYF.

This clone was detected only a few times. The chain links TRBV30 to TRBJ2-7; D might be TRBD2 (5 bases). Trimming removed 4 bases at V and 0 bases at J, with 10 bases between. CDR3 length equals 13 residues. The germline CDR1 and CDR2 sequences are GTSNPN and SVGIG (reference sequence). CDR3 nucleotide sequence: TGTGCCTGGAACCTGGACTCCTCCTACGAGCAGTACTTC. This sequence encodes CAWNLDSSYEQYF. The whole variable domain, filled in from reference TRBV30 and TRBJ2-7, reads SQTIHQWPATLVQPVGSPLSLECTVEGTSNPNLYWYRQAAGRGLQLLFYSVGIGQISSEVPQNLSASRPQDRQFILSSKKLLLSDSGFYLCAWNLDSSYEQYFGPGTRLTVT.

This clone was seen just once. The rearrangement links TRBV6-5 to TRBJ2-2, with 7 bases lining up with TRBD1. Germline V gene sequence: CDR1 MNHEY, CDR2 SVGAGI. After removal of 11 bases from V and 4 bases from J, the junction contained 7 bases not matched to a gene. The CDR3 extends over 13 amino acids. The CDR3, as DNA: TGTGCCTCCCGACAGGGAAGCACCGGGGAGCTGTTTTTT. It encodes CASRQGSTGELFF.

This chain links TRBV6-5 with TRBJ2-1, with 7 bases identical to TRBD2. V shed 2 bases and J 5 bases; nucleotides not matched to a gene: 6. The CDR3 has 15 residues. The germline CDR1 and CDR2 sequences are MNHEY and SVGAGI. CDR3 DNA sequence: TGTGCCAGCAGTTACGGTCGAGCGGGGAACAATGAGCAGTTCTTC. Its translation: CASSYGRAGNNEQFF.

This chain joins TRBV28 and TRBJ2-7, with D possibly being TRBD1 (9 bases). The CDR3 has 12 residues. Germline CDR1 MDHEN, CDR2 SYDVKM. The CDR3 sequence is CASGTGLYEQYF. CDR3 DNA: TGTGCTAGCGGGACAGGGCTCTACGAGCAGTACTTC.

J is TRBJ1-4 and V is TRBV5-4, with unresolved D. The CDR3 sequence is 14 residues long. CDR1 and CDR2 (germline): SGHNT, YYREEE (reference sequence). Trimming removed 0 bases from V and 2 bases from J, with 5 bases in between. This chain's CDR3 is CASSLDQTNEKLFF. The CDR3 coding sequence is TGTGCCAGCAGCTTGGACCAGACTAATGAAAAACTGTTTTTT.

This clone was seen only once. The chain carries TRBV7-3 and TRBJ2-7, with 7 bases identical to TRBD2. The germline V gene has CDR1 SGHTA and CDR2 FQGTGA. The CDR3 has 16 amino acids. Trimming cost V 0 bases and J 1 base; bases outside gene matches: 6. This CDR3 is CASSLTAGGSSYEQYF. The CDR3 DNA sequence: TGTGCCAGCAGCTTAACGGCGGGCGGGAGTTCCTACGAGCAGTACTTC.

The chain carries TRBV27 and TRBJ2-3, with a possible D match to TRBD2 (5 bases). In germline, CDR1 is MNHEY, CDR2 SMNVEV (reference sequence). V lost 2 bases and J lost 1, with 10 bases in between. The CDR3 sequence is 15 residues long. CDR3 DNA sequence: TGTGCCAGCAGTTTAGCTAGCATCGGCACAGATACGCAGTATTTT. Translating it yields CASSLASIGTDTQYF.

The chain joins TRBV2 to TRBJ1-1; D is perhaps TRBD1 (5 bases). The CDR3 totals 14 residues. The germline CDR1 and CDR2 sequences are SNHLY and FYNNEI. Trimming stripped 6 bases from V and 3 bases from J, with 14 bases between. The CDR3 DNA reads as TGTGCCAGCAGGGGTTGGGGGGTTTACACTGAAGCTTTCTTT. This encodes CASRGWGVYTEAFF.

The chain carries TRBV3-1 (or the pseudogene TRBV3-2) and TRBJ2-6; TRBD1 agrees at 7 bases. CDR3 length: 14 residues. Germline trimming cut 7 bases from V and 2 bases from J; bases unmatched to any gene: 2. Germline V CDR1 and CDR2: LGHDT, YNNKEL (reference sequence). The DNA for the CDR3 is TGTGCCAGCACGACAGGGCCTGGGGCCAACGTCCTGACTTTC. Its protein is CASTTGPGANVLTF.

This sequence joins TRBV28 and TRBJ1-2, with 7 positions matching TRBD1. CDR3 length: 15 amino acids. CDR1 is MDHEN, CDR2 SYDVKM, per germline. V lost 7 bases, J lost 0 bases, and 8 bases stayed unmatched. The CDR3 DNA is TGTGCCAGCACCCTGGGACAGAGAACTAACTATGGCTACACCTTC. Protein sequence: CASTLGQRTNYGYTF.

This chain joins TRBV28 and TRBJ1-1; 9 positions agree with TRBD1. Germline V lookup: CDR1 MDHEN, CDR2 SYDVKM. This CDR3 has 15 residues. V shed 4 bases, J shed 6 bases, and the junction held 9 bases outside the gene matches. The CDR3 DNA is TGTGCCAGCAGTTCCCGGGACAGGGATAAGGCTGAAGCTTTCTTT. Amino acid sequence: CASSSRDRDKAEAFF.

This clone showed up just once. V usage is TRBV6-5 and J usage is TRBJ2-2, with D tentatively TRBD1 (6 bases). Germline CDR1 MNHEY, CDR2 SVGAGI. The CDR3 is 13 residues long. V gave up 5 bases and J gave up 6 bases, with 10 bases separating them. The CDR3 region has the DNA TGTGCCAGCAGTCCAGGGGATCCCGGGGAGCTGTTTTTT. Its translation is CASSPGDPGELFF.

The V call is TRBV3-1 (or the pseudogene TRBV3-2), the J call TRBJ2-2, with D tentatively TRBD1 (6 bases). CDR3 length equals 17 residues. The V end was cut by 1 base, the J end by 0 bases, with 12 bases between. Germline loops: CDR1 LGHDT, CDR2 YNNKEL (reference sequence). CDR3 sequence: CASSQGEGHTNTGELFF. DNA for the CDR3: TGTGCCAGCAGCCAAGGTGAGGGACACACGAACACCGGGGAGCTGTTTTTT.